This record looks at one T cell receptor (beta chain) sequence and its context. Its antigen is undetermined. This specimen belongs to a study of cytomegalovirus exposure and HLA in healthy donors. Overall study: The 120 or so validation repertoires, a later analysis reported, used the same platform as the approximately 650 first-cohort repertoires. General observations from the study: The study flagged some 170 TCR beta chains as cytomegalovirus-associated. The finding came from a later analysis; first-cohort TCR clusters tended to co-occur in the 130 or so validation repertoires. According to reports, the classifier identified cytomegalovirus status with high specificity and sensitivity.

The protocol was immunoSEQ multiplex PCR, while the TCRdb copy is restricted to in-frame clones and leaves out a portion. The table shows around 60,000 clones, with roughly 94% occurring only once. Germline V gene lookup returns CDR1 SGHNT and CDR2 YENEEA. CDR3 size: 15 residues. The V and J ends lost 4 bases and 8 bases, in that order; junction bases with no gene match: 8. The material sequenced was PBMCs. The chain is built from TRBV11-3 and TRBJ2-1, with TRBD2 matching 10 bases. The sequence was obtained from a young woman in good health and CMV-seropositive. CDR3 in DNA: TGTGCCAGCAGCTCCCTTACTAGCGGGAAAGATGAGCAGTTCTTC. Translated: CASSSLTSGKDEQFF.